The next 27 T cell receptor beta chains were all read from a single sample in a study of blood T cell repertoires in COVID-19. Profiling relied on immunoSEQ multiplex PCR, and the TCRdb table lists in-frame clones only, not all of them. The sample includes approximately 90,000 clones, roughly 80% of them seen just once. The sequencing input was peripheral blood. The receptors were sampled from a woman older than 75 with acute or convalescent COVID-19.

The V gene is TRBV11-2, the J gene TRBJ2-1; perhaps TRBD1 as D (7 bases). CDR1 and CDR2 (germline): SGHAT, FQNNGV. V was shortened by 2 bases and J by 5 bases, with 16 bases between the two germline ends. The CDR3 contains 16 residues. CDR3 coding DNA: TGTGCCAGCAGCTTACAGGACAGGACTACGAACAATGAGCAGTTCTTC. Protein: CASSLQDRTTNNEQFF.

As DNA, the CDR3 is TGTGCCAGCAGCTTGAGACAGTCGAACACCGGGGAGCTGTTTTTT. It encodes CASSLRQSNTGELFF. The rearrangement joins TRBV7-9 to TRBJ2-2, with a possible D match to TRBD1 (5 bases). The CDR3 loop spans 15 amino acids. Germline-derived CDR1 and CDR2 are SEHNR and FQNEAQ (reference sequence). V was pared by 3 bases and J by 0 bases, with 8 bases between.

V gene TRBV5-4 combines with J gene TRBJ2-7; 13 positions match TRBD2. J lost 0 bases, V lost 0 bases, and 6 bases had no gene match. CDR3 size: 18 residues. Germline V CDR1 and CDR2: SGHNT, YYREEE (reference sequence). The CDR3 coding sequence is TGTGCCAGCAGCTTGGGGGGGACTAGCGGGACTAGCTCCTACGAGCAGTACTTC. Protein: CASSLGGTSGTSSYEQYF.

The rearrangement joins TRBV30 to TRBJ2-7; 7 positions agree with TRBD2. V shed 5 bases and J 2 bases; nucleotides not matched to a gene: 12. The CDR3 contains 15 residues. CDR1 and CDR2 (germline): GTSNPN, SVGIG (reference sequence). The CDR3 here is CAWGRGGTGTYEQYF. The CDR3, as DNA: TGTGCCTGGGGGAGGGGTGGGACTGGTACCTACGAGCAGTACTTC.

In this sample, this clone turned up once. The chain is built from TRBV11-1 and TRBJ2-1; 14 bases align to TRBD2. The V gene end was trimmed by 5 bases and the J gene end by 7 bases; junction bases not matched to a gene: 7. CDR1 SGHAT and CDR2 FQDESV come from the germline V gene (reference sequence). CDR3 size: 16 residues. The CDR3 reads CASSLRLAGGKNEQFF. DNA for the CDR3: TGTGCCAGCAGCCTAAGACTAGCGGGGGGGAAGAATGAGCAGTTCTTC.

J is TRBJ2-7 and V is TRBV30, with 9 bases that match TRBD1. Germline CDR1 GTSNPN, CDR2 SVGIG (reference sequence). The CDR3 loop spans 13 amino acids. Trimming cost V 1 base and J 2 bases; bases outside gene matches: 0. This CDR3 is CAWSGTGAYEQYF. The CDR3 nucleotides are TGTGCCTGGAGTGGGACAGGGGCCTACGAGCAGTACTTC. The full variable domain, completed using reference TRBV30 and TRBJ2-7, is SQTIHQWPATLVQPVGSPLSLECTVEGTSNPNLYWYRQAAGRGLQLLFYSVGIGQISSEVPQNLSASRPQDRQFILSSKKLLLSDSGFYLCAWSGTGAYEQYFGPGTRLTVT.

This clone came up a few times. The chain recombines TRBV18 with TRBJ2-7, with D uncertain. CDR1 KGHSH and CDR2 LQKENI come from the germline V gene. V gave up 5 bases and J gave up 5 bases, with 13 bases separating them. This CDR3 contains 13 residues. The CDR3 DNA reads TGTGCCAGCTCAACCCGTCTTGAGCACGAGCAGTACTTC. Translating gives CASSTRLEHEQYF.

This clone was counted a few times. The chain employs TRBV12-3 or TRBV12-4 and TRBJ2-2; D is unresolved. CDR3 size: 13 residues. The V end lost 4 bases, the J end lost 3 bases, and 6 bases lay between the germline ends. CDR3 region: CASSSFHTGELFF. DNA of the CDR3: TGTGCCAGCAGTTCCTTCCACACCGGGGAGCTGTTTTTT.

The chain joins TRBV9 to TRBJ2-1; D might be TRBD1 (6 bases). Trimming left V 4 bases short and J 7 bases short, with 9 bases between. Germline-derived CDR1 and CDR2 are SGDLS and YYNGEE. The CDR3 length is 12 residues. CDR3 sequence (DNA): TGTGCCAGCAGCCTCACAGGGAATGAGCAGTTCTTC. Its translation is CASSLTGNEQFF.

For the CDR3, the DNA is TGTGCCAGCAGGGGACAGGGGGTTGAAAAACTGTTTTTT. This codes for CASRGQGVEKLFF. This chain uses TRBV2 with TRBJ1-4; 11 bases agree with TRBD1. The CDR3 runs to 13 residues. In germline, CDR1 is SNHLY, CDR2 FYNNEI. The J segment lost 7 bases and the V segment lost 6 bases, leaving 1 base of the junction unmatched.

This clone was counted once. This chain uses TRBV5-6 with TRBJ2-1, with D tentatively TRBD1 (5 bases). The CDR3 covers 15 residues. Trimming cost V 6 bases and J 2 bases, with 15 bases left between them. CDR1 SGHDT and CDR2 YYEEEE come from the germline V gene. The CDR3 is CASTANWGPYNEQFF. CDR3 DNA: TGTGCCAGCACCGCTAATTGGGGCCCCTACAATGAGCAGTTCTTC.

The rearrangement links TRBV9 to TRBJ2-3; 8 positions match TRBD2. The CDR3 has 16 amino acids. With 4 bases clipped from V and 3 bases from J, the junction kept 10 bases outside the gene matches. Per the germline V gene, CDR1 is SGDLS and CDR2 is YYNGEE. Here the CDR3 DNA reads TGTGCCAGCAGCCTCTCCGGGACTAGGGGAACAGATACGCAGTATTTT. It translates to CASSLSGTRGTDTQYF. The complete variable domain, with remaining parts taken from reference TRBV9 and TRBJ2-3, reads DSGVTQTPKHLITATGQRVTLRCSPRSGDLSVYWYQQSLDQGLQFLIQYYNGEERAKGNILERFSAQQFPDLHSELNLSSLELGDSALYFCASSLSGTRGTDTQYFGPGTRLTVL.

The rearrangement joins TRBV2 to TRBJ2-1, with 13 bases lining up with TRBD2. After removal of 6 bases from V and 6 bases from J, the junction contained 5 bases not matched to a gene. The CDR3 sequence is 15 residues long. CDR1 and CDR2 from the germline V gene are SNHLY and FYNNEI. The CDR3 sequence is CASSSGTSGINEQFF. CDR3 sequence (DNA): TGTGCCAGCAGCTCCGGGACTAGCGGGATCAATGAGCAGTTCTTC.

The chain employs TRBV27 and TRBJ2-7; perhaps TRBD2 as D (6 bases). The CDR3 is made up of 15 amino acids. In germline, CDR1 is MNHEY, CDR2 SMNVEV (reference sequence). The germline V and J ends were trimmed by 0 bases and 3 bases, with 12 bases remaining between them. The CDR3, as DNA: TGTGCCAGCAGTTTATCGGGGGGAGTGGGCTACGAGCAGTACTTC. The encoded protein is CASSLSGGVGYEQYF.

This clone was observed a single time. The rearrangement joins TRBV5-6 to TRBJ1-4; 7 nucleotides match TRBD1. The germline CDR1 and CDR2 sequences are SGHDT and YYEEEE. CDR3 length equals 15 residues. V was clipped by 2 bases and J by 2 bases; unmatched bases: 3. The CDR3 is CASSFNRGTNEKLFF. DNA of the CDR3: TGTGCCAGCAGCTTCAACAGGGGCACTAATGAAAAACTGTTTTTT.

The chain employs TRBV19 and TRBJ2-2; 10 nucleotides align to TRBD1. Germline-derived CDR1 and CDR2 are LNHDA and SQIVND (reference sequence). This CDR3 is 16 amino acids long. V was pared by 4 bases and J by 5 bases, with 7 bases of the junction left unmatched. The CDR3 DNA reads TGTGCCAGTAGTAGGTCGGGACAGGGGTTGACCGGGGAGCTGTTTTTT. This encodes CASSRSGQGLTGELFF.

The chain combines TRBV15 with TRBJ2-1; possibly TRBD1 for D (6 bases). V shed 1 base and J shed 7 bases, with 14 bases lying between them. Germline CDR1 is LNHNV and CDR2 is YYDKDF (reference sequence). CDR3 length: 15 residues. CDR3 nucleotide sequence: TGTGCCACCAGCAGAGCCCAGGGGATGGGAAATGAGCAGTTCTTC. It codes for CATSRAQGMGNEQFF. Based on the CDR3 plus reference TRBV15 and TRBJ2-1, the full variable domain is DAMVIQNPRYQVTQFGKPVTLSCSQTLNHNVMYWYQQKSSQAPKLLFHYYDKDFNNEADTPDNFQSRRPNTSFCFLDIRSPGLGDTAMYLCATSRAQGMGNEQFFGPGTRLTVL.

The CDR3 DNA follows: TGCGCCAGCAGCTTTTACGGGACCTACAATGAGCAGTTCTTC. This sequence encodes CASSFYGTYNEQFF. This chain connects TRBV5-1 to TRBJ2-1; TRBD2 might be the D (5 bases). Germline V CDR1 and CDR2: SGHRS, YFSETQ. The CDR3 is 14 amino acids. Trimming removed 2 bases at V and 2 bases at J, with 8 bases between.

The chain is built from TRBV19 and TRBJ1-1; TRBD1 agrees at 8 bases. Germline V gives CDR1 LNHDA, CDR2 SQIVND (reference sequence). The CDR3 is made up of 16 amino acids. With 7 bases clipped from V and 5 bases from J, the junction kept 15 bases outside the gene matches. The CDR3 DNA follows: TGTGCCAGTAAGAGTGTCGAGGACAGGGTTCGAACTGAAGCTTTCTTT. Amino acids: CASKSVEDRVRTEAFF.

V is TRBV2 and J is TRBJ1-4, with D tentatively TRBD1 (6 bases). This CDR3 comprises 15 residues. The germline V gene encodes CDR1 SNHLY and CDR2 FYNNEI. V dropped 9 bases and J dropped 6 bases, with 20 bases sitting between them. For the CDR3, the DNA is TGTGCCAGTCACCTAACCTTGACAGGAGATGAAAAACTGTTTTTT. This sequence encodes CASHLTLTGDEKLFF.

This CDR3 is CASSARQGAYEQYF. The CDR3 coding sequence is TGCGCCAGCAGCGCACGACAGGGGGCATACGAGCAGTACTTC. The chain couples TRBV5-1 to TRBJ2-7; 10 bases match TRBD1. V was pared by 4 bases and J by 4 bases, with 5 bases of the junction left unmatched. The germline gives CDR1 SGHRS, CDR2 YFSETQ. This CDR3 spans 14 amino acids.

The rearrangement links TRBV7-2 to TRBJ2-2, with a weak D call TRBD1 (5 bases). The CDR3 contains 15 residues. V was clipped by 5 bases and J by 5 bases, with 15 bases between them. CDR1 and CDR2 (germline): SGHTA, FQGNSA. DNA for the CDR3: TGTGCCAGCAGCCCCGCAAGGGGTGGTACCGGGGAGCTGTTTTTT. Translating gives CASSPARGGTGELFF.

CDR3 DNA: TGTGCCAGCAGCTTGGGGGTCGACAGGGCCTCCTACAATGAGCAGTTCTTC. As protein: CASSLGVDRASYNEQFF. V is TRBV5-6 and J is TRBJ2-1, with TRBD1 matching 7 bases. CDR1 is SGHDT and CDR2 is YYEEEE in the germline V gene. There are 17 residues in the CDR3. V was pared by 0 bases and J by 0 bases, with 6 bases of the junction left unmatched.

This clone was picked up one time. The V gene is TRBV11-2, the J gene TRBJ2-1, with a weak D call TRBD2 (6 bases). Germline loops: CDR1 SGHAT, CDR2 FQNNGV. The CDR3 spans 14 residues. V lost 5 bases and J lost 4, with 12 bases in between. The CDR3 DNA sequence: TGTGCCAGCAGCCGACTAGGATTTTACAATGAGCAGTTCTTC. It translates to CASSRLGFYNEQFF.

The chain links TRBV5-6 to TRBJ2-6, with TRBD1 as a possible D gene (7 bases). This CDR3 has 18 residues. Germline lookup yields CDR1 SGHDT and CDR2 YYEEEE. The V and J ends lost 1 base and 0 bases respectively, with 14 bases between them. The CDR3 DNA follows: TGTGCCAGCAGCTTGACGGAGGGGGCTCTCTCTGGGGCCAACGTCCTGACTTTC. Its protein product is CASSLTEGALSGANVLTF.

This clone has only one observation. The chain has TRBV18 and TRBJ2-1, with TRBD2 matching over 13 bases. There are 15 residues in the CDR3. Germline V gene lookup returns CDR1 KGHSH and CDR2 LQKENI. The junction had 3 bases not matched to a gene; V was cut back by 6 bases and J by 4 bases. CDR3 bases: TGTGCCAGCTCCCCGACTAGCGGGGGGTACAATGAGCAGTTCTTC. This translates into CASSPTSGGYNEQFF.

The rearrangement uses TRBV10-1 and TRBJ2-3; 9 bases are shared with TRBD2. The CDR3 contains 17 residues. The germline V gene encodes CDR1 WNHNN and CDR2 SYGVQD (reference sequence). V shed 6 bases, J shed 0 bases, and the junction held 10 bases outside the gene matches. As DNA, the CDR3 is TGCGCCAGCAGCCCCAGCGGGGGGCGTACTAGCACAGATACGCAGTATTTT. Translation gives CASSPSGGRTSTDTQYF.